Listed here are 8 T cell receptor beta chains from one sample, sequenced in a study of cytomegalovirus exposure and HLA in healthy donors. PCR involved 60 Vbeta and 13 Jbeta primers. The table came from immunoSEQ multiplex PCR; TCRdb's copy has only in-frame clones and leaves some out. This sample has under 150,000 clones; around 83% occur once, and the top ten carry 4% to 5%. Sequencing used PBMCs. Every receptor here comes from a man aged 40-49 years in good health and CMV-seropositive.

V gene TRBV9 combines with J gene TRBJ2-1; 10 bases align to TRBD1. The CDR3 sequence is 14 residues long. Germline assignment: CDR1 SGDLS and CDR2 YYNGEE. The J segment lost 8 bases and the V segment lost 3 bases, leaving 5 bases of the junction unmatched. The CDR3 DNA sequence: TGTGCCAGCAGCGCTGGACAGGGGGGGGATGAGCAGTTCTTC. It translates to CASSAGQGGDEQFF.

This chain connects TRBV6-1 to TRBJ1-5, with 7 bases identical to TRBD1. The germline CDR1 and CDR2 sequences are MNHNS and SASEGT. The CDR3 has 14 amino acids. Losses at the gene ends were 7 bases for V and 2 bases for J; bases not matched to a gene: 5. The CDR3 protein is CASKSGQGNQPQHF. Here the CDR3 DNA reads TGTGCCAGCAAATCTGGACAGGGCAATCAGCCCCAGCATTTT.

The CDR3 sequence: CASSIQGGNSPLHF. The CDR3 coding sequence is TGTGCCAGTAGTATACAGGGCGGTAATTCACCCCTCCACTTT. The chain couples TRBV19 to TRBJ1-6, with a possible D match to TRBD1 (5 bases). V was clipped by 2 bases and J by 6 bases, with 8 bases between them. CDR3 size: 14 residues. Germline CDR1 and CDR2: LNHDA and SQIVND (reference sequence).

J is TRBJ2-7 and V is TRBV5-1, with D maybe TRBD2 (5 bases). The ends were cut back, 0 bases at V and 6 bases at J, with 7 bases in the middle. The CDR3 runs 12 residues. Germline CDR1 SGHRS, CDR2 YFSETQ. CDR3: CASSLGGREQYF. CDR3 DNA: TGCGCCAGCAGCTTGGGAGGGCGCGAGCAGTACTTC.

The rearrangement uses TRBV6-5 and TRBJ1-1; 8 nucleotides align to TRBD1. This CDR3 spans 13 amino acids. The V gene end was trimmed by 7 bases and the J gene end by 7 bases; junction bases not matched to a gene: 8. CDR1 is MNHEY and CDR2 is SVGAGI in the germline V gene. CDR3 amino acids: CASMAGGSGEAFF. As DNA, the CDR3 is TGTGCCAGCATGGCAGGGGGCTCGGGTGAAGCTTTCTTT.

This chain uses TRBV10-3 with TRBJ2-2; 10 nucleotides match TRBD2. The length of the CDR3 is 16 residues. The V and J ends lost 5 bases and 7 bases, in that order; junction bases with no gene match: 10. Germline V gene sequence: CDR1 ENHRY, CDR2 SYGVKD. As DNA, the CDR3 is TGTGCCATCAGTTCCAGAACTAGCGGGGTGAACGGGGAGCTGTTTTTT. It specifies CAISSRTSGVNGELFF.

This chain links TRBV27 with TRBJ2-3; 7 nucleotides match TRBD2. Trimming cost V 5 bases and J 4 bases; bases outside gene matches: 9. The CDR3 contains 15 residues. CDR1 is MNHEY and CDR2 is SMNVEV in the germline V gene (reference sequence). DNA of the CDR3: TGTGCCAGCAGTCCCCTCGGGGAGGGCCCAGATACGCAGTATTTT. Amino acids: CASSPLGEGPDTQYF.

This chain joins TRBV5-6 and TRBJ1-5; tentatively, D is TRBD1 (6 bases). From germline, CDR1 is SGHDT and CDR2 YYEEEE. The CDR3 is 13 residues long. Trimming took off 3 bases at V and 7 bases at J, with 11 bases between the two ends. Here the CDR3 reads CASSSWGQQPQHF. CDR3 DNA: TGTGCCAGCAGCTCCTGGGGACAACAGCCCCAGCATTTT.